Here is one T cell receptor beta chain with its context. Antigen: not known. TCRdb analysed the 5' RACE reads with MiXCR anew, one entry per CDR3 protein. The data contain 420,000 or so distinct CDR3 sequences, around a sixth of them singletons. The sample is drawn from a study of identical twins. Study-wide points: Out-of-frame alpha sequences common to twins exhibited a surplus of low generation probability.

The sequenced sample was naive T cells sorted from blood. This sequence originates from a man aged 50 or older in good health.

CDR3 in DNA: TGCAGTGCTAGGGGGGAGACTAGCGGGAGGCTCTCCTACGAGCAGTACTTC. Translating it yields CSARGETSGRLSYEQYF. The chain has TRBV20-1 and TRBJ2-7; TRBD2 agrees at 13 bases. J was trimmed by 0 bases and V by 3 bases; bases with no gene match: 8. The CDR3 sequence is 17 residues long. Germline CDR1 DFQATT, CDR2 SNEGSKA (reference sequence).